These 24 T cell receptor beta chains came from one sample sequenced in a study of blood T cell repertoires in COVID-19 (dated by TCRdb to the early 2020s). Library prep was done by the immunoSEQ multiplex PCR assay. The clones in this table, taken by TCRdb from immuneACCESS, are in-frame only. Not every clone is retained; where verified, under half of the shortfall comes from an unresolved V gene, and the cause of the rest is unknown. Here the sample has over 100,000 clones; nearly 70% occur a single time. The top ten constitute around 2% of the sample. Sequenced input: peripheral blood. Receptors originate from a woman aged 70-85 years with acute or convalescent COVID-19.

The chain is built from TRBV7-8 and TRBJ2-3; D is perhaps TRBD1 (6 bases). Germline CDR1 and CDR2: SGHVS and FQNEAQ. This CDR3 spans 14 amino acids. Trimming pared 1 base from V and 2 bases from J, leaving 7 bases between. The CDR3 bases are TGTGCCAGCAGCTTAGGGGACACCACAGATACGCAGTATTTT. Translation gives CASSLGDTTDTQYF.

The V gene is TRBV6-6, the J gene TRBJ1-6, with D maybe TRBD1 (5 bases). CDR3 length equals 15 residues. Trimming stripped 2 bases from V and 15 bases from J, with 20 bases between. Germline V gives CDR1 MNHNY, CDR2 SVGAGI (reference sequence). CDR3 in DNA: TGTGCCAGCAGTTACGAACAGGCCCGTCAAAGTCTCCTCCACTTT. Its protein is CASSYEQARQSLLHF.

CDR3 in DNA: TGTGCCAGCAGCCTAACAGGGATAAGCTCCTACGAGCAGTACTTC. It codes for CASSLTGISSYEQYF. The chain carries TRBV7-6 and TRBJ2-7; perhaps TRBD1 as D (6 bases). The V gene lost 5 bases and the J gene lost 0 bases, with 14 bases spanning the gap. CDR1 is SGHVS and CDR2 is FNYEAQ in the germline V gene. The CDR3 extends over 15 amino acids. The entire variable domain, with the rest obtained from reference TRBV7-6 and TRBJ2-7, is as follows: GAGVSQSPRYKVTKRGQDVALRCDPISGHVSLYWYRQALGQGPEFLTYFNYEAQQDKSGLPNDRFSAERPEGSISTLTIQRTEQRDSAMYRCASSLTGISSYEQYFGPGTRLTVT.

V and J are TRBV6-5 and TRBJ2-6; D gene unclear. Germline values: CDR1 MNHEY, CDR2 SVGAGI. This CDR3 spans 14 amino acids. The V gene lost 2 bases and the J gene lost 4 bases, with 6 bases spanning the gap. The CDR3 reads CASSYEPGANVLTF. Written as DNA, the CDR3 is TGTGCCAGCAGTTACGAGCCGGGGGCCAACGTCCTGACTTTC.

The chain recombines TRBV6-5 with TRBJ2-1; D is perhaps TRBD1 (8 bases). In germline, CDR1 is MNHEY, CDR2 SVGAGI. CDR3 size: 14 residues. Trimming left V 6 bases short and J 3 bases short, with 12 bases between. CDR3 nucleotide sequence: TGTGCCAGCAGAGCGGGACAGGTCTACAATGAGCAGTTCTTC. This encodes CASRAGQVYNEQFF.

The rearrangement joins TRBV2 to TRBJ1-4, with 11 bases fitting TRBD1. V dropped 4 bases and J dropped 2; count of bases not matched to a gene: 3. Germline loops: CDR1 SNHLY, CDR2 FYNNEI. The CDR3 contains 16 residues. Written as DNA, the CDR3 is TGTGCCAGCAGTGTGGGGACAGGGGGGACTAATGAAAAACTGTTTTTT. This gives the protein CASSVGTGGTNEKLFF.

This clone has just one count. V gene TRBV5-6 combines with J gene TRBJ1-5; D gene unclear. V was trimmed by 0 bases and J by 4 bases, leaving 8 bases between them. The CDR3 sequence is 14 residues long. Germline lookup yields CDR1 SGHDT and CDR2 YYEEEE. DNA of the CDR3: TGTGCCAGCAGCTTGGTTGGGAGAAATCAGCCCCAGCATTTT. Translation: CASSLVGRNQPQHF. The entire variable domain, with the rest obtained from reference TRBV5-6 and TRBJ1-5, is as follows: DAGVTQSPTHLIKTRGQQVTLRCSPKSGHDTVSWYQQALGQGPQFIFQYYEEEERQRGNFPDRFSGHQFPNYSSELNVNALLLGDSALYLCASSLVGRNQPQHFGDGTRLSIL.

The V and J genes are TRBV5-1 and TRBJ1-4, with TRBD1 identical over 10 bases. The junction had 3 bases not matched to a gene; V was cut back by 3 bases and J by 7 bases. The CDR3 has 14 amino acids. Germline assignment: CDR1 SGHRS and CDR2 YFSETQ. The CDR3 bases are TGCGCCAGCAGCTCCGGGACAGGGGTTGAAAAACTGTTTTTT. The encoded protein is CASSSGTGVEKLFF.

The rearrangement links TRBV4-1 to TRBJ2-1; the D gene is possibly TRBD2 (7 bases). V lost 0 bases, J lost 2 bases, and 14 bases lay in between. This CDR3 spans 17 amino acids. Germline V gene data show CDR1 as MGHRA and CDR2 as YSYEKL. The CDR3 DNA is TGCGCCAGCAGCCAAGATTTTCGGGGGGCTACCTACAATGAGCAGTTCTTC. It yields the protein CASSQDFRGATYNEQFF.

The V call is TRBV7-9, the J call TRBJ2-1, with D tentatively TRBD2 (6 bases). Germline loops: CDR1 SEHNR, CDR2 FQNEAQ (reference sequence). Trimming took 0 bases from V and 0 from J, leaving 9 bases between them. CDR3 length: 16 residues. CDR3 nucleotide sequence: TGTGCCAGCAGCTTAGCGGGGGGTCGCTCCTACAATGAGCAGTTCTTC. Its translation: CASSLAGGRSYNEQFF.

The CDR3 loop is CASTAGESMYEQYF. The DNA for the CDR3 is TGTGCCAGCACCGCCGGGGAGTCAATGTACGAGCAGTACTTC. The chain combines TRBV5-4 with TRBJ2-7, with a weak D call TRBD2 (5 bases). With 6 bases removed from V and 4 bases from J, the gap between germline ends came to 17 bases. CDR3 length: 14 amino acids. The germline gives CDR1 SGHNT, CDR2 YYREEE (reference sequence).

In its sample, this clone was seen once. The J gene is TRBJ1-2, the V gene TRBV7-2, with a possible D match to TRBD1 (5 bases). The CDR3 loop spans 15 amino acids. The V end was cut by 9 bases, the J end by 3 bases, with 20 bases between. CDR1 and CDR2 (germline): SGHTA, FQGNSA. DNA for the CDR3: TGTGCCAGTCGTTCAACAGGACGGATGGACTATGGCTACACCTTC. Its translation: CASRSTGRMDYGYTF.

The V gene is TRBV27, the J gene TRBJ1-2; the match to TRBD1 covers 10 bases. Germline CDR1 is MNHEY and CDR2 is SMNVEV (reference sequence). This CDR3 has 14 residues. V trimming: 5 bases; J trimming: 4 bases; junction bases outside the gene matches: 4. DNA of the CDR3: TGTGCCAGCAGTACGACAGGGGGCGGCTATGGCTACACCTTC. Translated, it gives CASSTTGGGYGYTF.

The chain combines TRBV29-1 with TRBJ1-2; unclear D gene. CDR3 length: 14 residues. The germline gives CDR1 SQVTM, CDR2 ANQGSEA. The V end lost 2 bases, the J end lost 7 bases, and 17 bases lay between the germline ends. The CDR3 loop reads CSVELASVLGGYTF. DNA of the CDR3: TGCAGCGTTGAATTAGCCAGCGTCTTGGGTGGCTACACCTTC.

This clone turned up a few times. Other DNA sequences from this sample encode an identical CDR3 as well. This chain connects TRBV18 to TRBJ1-4; TRBD1 might be the D (5 bases). This CDR3 has 13 amino acids. CDR1 and CDR2 from the germline V gene are KGHSH and LQKENI. Trimming removed 2 bases at V and 6 bases at J, with 7 bases between. CDR3: CASSPGGDEKLFF. In DNA form, the CDR3 reads TGTGCCAGCTCACCAGGGGGGGATGAAAAACTGTTTTTT.

There are many counts of this clone. The V gene is TRBV19, the J gene TRBJ2-7; no firm D call. Trimming took off 5 bases at V and 0 bases at J, with 11 bases between the two ends. CDR1 is LNHDA, CDR2 SQIVND, per germline (reference sequence). The CDR3 is 14 amino acids. CDR3 in amino acids: CASSRVLTSYEQYF. The CDR3 DNA follows: TGTGCCAGTAGTCGGGTTTTAACCTCCTACGAGCAGTACTTC.

The chain has TRBV5-1 and TRBJ2-1; 11 bases are shared with TRBD1. Trimming removed 3 bases from V and 6 bases from J; junction bases left unmatched: 5. From germline, CDR1 is SGHRS and CDR2 YFSETQ. This CDR3 has 15 amino acids. CDR3 coding DNA: TGCGCCAGCAGCTCTCCGGGACAGGGGGGCAATGAGCAGTTCTTC. Its protein product is CASSSPGQGGNEQFF.

This chain links TRBV9 with TRBJ2-5; weak D call: TRBD1 (5 bases). The germline V gene has CDR1 SGDLS and CDR2 YYNGEE. V was clipped by 0 bases and J by 5 bases, with 11 bases between them. The CDR3 is 14 residues long. The CDR3 DNA follows: TGTGCCAGCAGCGTAGAAGGGGCTTTGGAGACCCAGTACTTC. It encodes CASSVEGALETQYF. Together with reference TRBV9 and TRBJ2-5, the CDR3 gives the full variable domain: DSGVTQTPKHLITATGQRVTLRCSPRSGDLSVYWYQQSLDQGLQFLIQYYNGEERAKGNILERFSAQQFPDLHSELNLSSLELGDSALYFCASSVEGALETQYFGPGTRLLVL.

The chain couples TRBV2 to TRBJ1-4, with no clear D. CDR3 length equals 14 residues. Germline values: CDR1 SNHLY, CDR2 FYNNEI. Trimming removed 3 bases from V and 0 bases from J, with 5 bases in between. In nucleotides, the CDR3 is TGTGCCAGCAGTGAGGGCGCAACTAATGAAAAACTGTTTTTT. Its translation is CASSEGATNEKLFF.

This clone has a handful of counts. The chain recombines TRBV7-9 with TRBJ2-5; D is perhaps TRBD2 (6 bases). Trimming shortened V by 1 base and J by 5 bases, and 8 bases separated the two germline ends. CDR1 and CDR2 from the germline V gene are SEHNR and FQNEAQ (reference sequence). This CDR3 spans 13 amino acids. The CDR3 here is CASSLGLVETQYF. CDR3 in DNA: TGTGCCAGCAGCTTAGGACTAGTGGAGACCCAGTACTTC.

This clone was counted ten times or more. CDR3 DNA sequence: TGTGCCAGCTCACCACCGTTGTCGGCTAGCGGGAGTGCTGGGGAGCTGTTTTTT. This codes for CASSPPLSASGSAGELFF. The chain carries TRBV18 and TRBJ2-2, with 10 positions matching TRBD2. Germline CDR1 is KGHSH and CDR2 is LQKENI. The CDR3 covers 18 residues. Germline trimming cut 0 bases from V and 8 bases from J; bases unmatched to any gene: 12.

The chain uses TRBV7-9 and TRBJ1-2; TRBD1 is a possible D gene (6 bases). Trimming shortened V by 0 bases and J by 7 bases, and 15 bases separated the two germline ends. There are 15 residues in the CDR3. Germline CDR1 SEHNR, CDR2 FQNEAQ (reference sequence). The CDR3 loop reads CASSLAGGRKSGYTF. Here the CDR3 DNA reads TGTGCCAGCAGCTTAGCCGGGGGGCGGAAAAGTGGCTACACCTTC.

The J gene is TRBJ1-2, the V gene TRBV10-3; 7 positions match TRBD1. The CDR3 has 15 amino acids. CDR1 and CDR2 from the germline V gene are ENHRY and SYGVKD. Losses at the gene ends were 2 bases for V and 8 bases for J; bases not matched to a gene: 11. This CDR3 reads CAISEPGTALMGYTF. The CDR3 nucleotides read TGTGCCATCAGTGAGCCGGGGACAGCCTTAATGGGCTACACCTTC.

This clone was counted once. The chain employs TRBV6-2 or TRBV6-3 and TRBJ2-3, with 12 bases lining up with TRBD2. Germline loops: CDR1 MNHEY, CDR2 SVGEGT. J was trimmed by 5 bases and V by 2 bases; bases with no gene match: 11. This CDR3 comprises 18 residues. The chain's CDR3 is CASSYDLAGGPGRDTQYF. DNA of the CDR3: TGTGCCAGCAGTTACGATCTAGCGGGAGGGCCCGGGAGAGATACGCAGTATTTT.